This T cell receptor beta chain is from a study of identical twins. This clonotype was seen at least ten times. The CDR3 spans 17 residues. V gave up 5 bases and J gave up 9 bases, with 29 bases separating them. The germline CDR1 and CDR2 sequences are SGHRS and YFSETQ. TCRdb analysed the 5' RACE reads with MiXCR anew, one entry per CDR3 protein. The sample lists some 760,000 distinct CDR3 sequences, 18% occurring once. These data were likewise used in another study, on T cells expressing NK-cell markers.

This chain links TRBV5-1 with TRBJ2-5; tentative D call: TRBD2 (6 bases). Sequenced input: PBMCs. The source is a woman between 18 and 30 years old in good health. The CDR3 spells CASSWYPGLEVEGSQYF. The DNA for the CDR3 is TGCGCCAGCAGTTGGTACCCGGGACTGGAGGTTGAAGGGTCCCAGTACTTC.